These T cell receptor beta chains were read from a single sample in a study of T cell responses to AZD1222 COVID-19 vaccine. Produced via immunoSEQ multiplex PCR; TCRdb's table is partial and in-frame only. Of about 76,000 clones listed, more than 75% were seen once; the top ten hold about 4.3%. Sequenced here: peripheral blood, sampled on day 0 of AZD1222 vaccination. Source of these receptors: an adult in good health. Both conserved end residues are part of each CDR3. Fields, in order: V gene, D gene, J gene, clone size, CDR3 DNA, CDR3 protein. The D gene is left open where the match is weak. Not all rows give a size; the values are once, few, many and, for expanded clones, a class.

v_call: TRBV10-3; d_call: TRBD2; j_call: TRBJ2-5; clone_size: NA; cdr3_nt: TGTGCCATCAGTGAGCCACTAGCGCGGGGGCAAGAGACCCAGTACTTC; cdr3_aa: CAISEPLARGQETQYF
v_call: TRBV6-5; d_call: NA; j_call: TRBJ1-1; clone_size: NA; cdr3_nt: TGTGCCAGCAAGGTACCGGAGAACACTGAAGCTTTCTTT; cdr3_aa: CASKVPENTEAFF
v_call: TRBV5-4; d_call: NA; j_call: TRBJ2-5; clone_size: once; cdr3_nt: TGTGCCAGCAGCGGAGGACAGAGGCGCGAGACCCAGTACTTC; cdr3_aa: CASSGGQRRETQYF
v_call: TRBV5-1; d_call: NA; j_call: TRBJ1-5; clone_size: NA; cdr3_nt: TGCGCCAGCAGCTTCGGGGGATCATCAAATCAGCCCCAGCATTTT; cdr3_aa: CASSFGGSSNQPQHF
v_call: TRBV7-9; d_call: NA; j_call: TRBJ2-2; clone_size: NA; cdr3_nt: TGTGCCAGCAGCGCCGAGGGCGCCGGGGAGCTGTTTTTT; cdr3_aa: CASSAEGAGELFF
v_call: TRBV4-2; d_call: NA; j_call: TRBJ1-1; clone_size: NA; cdr3_nt: TGTGCCAGCAGCCAAGATGGAGGAGCGAACACTGAAGCTTTCTTT; cdr3_aa: CASSQDGGANTEAFF
v_call: TRBV30; d_call: NA; j_call: TRBJ2-1; clone_size: NA; cdr3_nt: TGTGCCTGCCCGTGGACTGGGAAAGGTGAGCAGTTCTTC; cdr3_aa: CACPWTGKGEQFF
v_call: TRBV6-5; d_call: NA; j_call: TRBJ2-5; clone_size: NA; cdr3_nt: TGTGCCAGCAGTTATGGGACAAATCTCCAAGAGACCCAGTACTTC; cdr3_aa: CASSYGTNLQETQYF
v_call: TRBV10-3; d_call: TRBD1; j_call: TRBJ2-1; clone_size: NA; cdr3_nt: TGTGCCATCAGTGACAGGGGGACGGAGAAGAGCTCCTACAATGAGCAGTTCTTC; cdr3_aa: CAISDRGTEKSSYNEQFF
v_call: TRBV18; d_call: TRBD2; j_call: TRBJ2-1; clone_size: NA; cdr3_nt: TGTGCCAGCTCACGGCCAGGGTCTAGCGGGGGAGATAATGAGCAGTTCTTC; cdr3_aa: CASSRPGSSGGDNEQFF
v_call: TRBV7-6; d_call: NA; j_call: TRBJ2-7; clone_size: NA; cdr3_nt: TGTGCCAGCAGTTCGCCCAGTGGAAGCGGTTTAAGATCCTACGAGCAGTACTTC; cdr3_aa: CASSSPSGSGLRSYEQYF
v_call: TRBV19; d_call: NA; j_call: TRBJ2-7; clone_size: NA; cdr3_nt: TGTGCCAGTAGTATAGGCACCGGACAAGCCTACGAGCAGTACTTC; cdr3_aa: CASSIGTGQAYEQYF
v_call: TRBV7-8; d_call: NA; j_call: TRBJ1-4; clone_size: NA; cdr3_nt: TGTGCCAGCAGCGCCTGGGGAAAGGCAACTAATGAAAAACTGTTTTTT; cdr3_aa: CASSAWGKATNEKLFF